The 6 T cell receptor beta chains in this list originate from one sample, sequenced in a study of blood T cell repertoires in COVID-19. Generated by immunoSEQ multiplex PCR, the TCRdb table keeps only in-frame clones and is missing some. The data contain around 200,000 clones, about 88% of them seen just once; the ten biggest clones take up about 4.7%. Source material: PBMCs or T cells enriched from blood (not recorded which). The receptors shown here come from a woman aged 25-40 years who had been exposed to COVID-19.

This clone was observed a few times. The chain links TRBV5-1 to TRBJ1-2; possible D gene TRBD1, 5 bases. Trimming shortened V by 4 bases and J by 4 bases, and 14 bases separated the two germline ends. Germline V gene data show CDR1 as SGHRS and CDR2 as YFSETQ. The CDR3 is 14 residues long. The CDR3, as DNA: TGCGCCAGCAGCCTCGGACAAGCCTCCTATGGCTACACCTTC. The encoded protein is CASSLGQASYGYTF. The full variable domain, with the rest looked up from reference TRBV5-1 and TRBJ1-2, is KAGVTQTPRYLIKTRGQQVTLSCSPISGHRSVSWYQQTPGQGLQFLFEYFSETQRNKGNFPGRFSGRQFSNSRSEMNVSTLELGDSALYLCASSLGQASYGYTFGSGTRLTVV.

The chain is built from TRBV19 and TRBJ1-6; 9 bases are shared with TRBD1. V was pared by 7 bases and J by 8 bases, with 9 bases of the junction left unmatched. This CDR3 comprises 15 residues. The germline CDR1 and CDR2 sequences are LNHDA and SQIVND (reference sequence). The CDR3 loop reads CASKSRDRDYSPLHF. CDR3 nucleotide sequence: TGTGCCAGTAAGAGCCGGGACAGGGATTATTCACCCCTCCACTTT.

This chain uses TRBV3-1 (or the pseudogene TRBV3-2) with TRBJ1-1; unclear D gene. The V end was cut by 5 bases, the J end by 3 bases, with 16 bases between. The CDR3 is made up of 15 amino acids. Germline V lookup: CDR1 LGHDT, CDR2 YNNKEL (reference sequence). CDR3 loop: CASSVRRSTHTEAFF. Written as DNA, the CDR3 is TGTGCCAGCAGCGTACGCCGCTCGACACACACTGAAGCTTTCTTT.

The genes are TRBV11-2 and TRBJ2-7, with a possible D match to TRBD1 (5 bases). Trimming cost V 3 bases and J 3 bases, with 9 bases left between them. Germline V gene sequence: CDR1 SGHAT, CDR2 FQNNGV. CDR3 length equals 13 residues. DNA of the CDR3: TGTGCCAGCAGCTTGAATCAGGGCTACGAGCAGTACTTC. It is translated as CASSLNQGYEQYF. Full variable domain (remainder filled in from reference TRBV11-2 and TRBJ2-7): EAGVAQSPRYKIIEKRQSVAFWCNPISGHATLYWYQQILGQGPKLLIQFQNNGVVDDSQLPKDRFSAERLKGVDSTLKIQPAKLEDSAVYLCASSLNQGYEQYFGPGTRLTVT.

This clone was counted between two and nine times. The gene calls are TRBV2 and TRBJ1-5; no firm D call. V was pared by 8 bases and J by 0 bases, with 8 bases between. CDR1 is SNHLY, CDR2 FYNNEI, per germline. CDR3 length equals 13 residues. The CDR3 spells CASGVGSNQPQHF. The CDR3 nucleotides are TGTGCCAGCGGAGTGGGTAGCAATCAGCCCCAGCATTTT.

This sequence joins TRBV14 and TRBJ2-7; a possible D gene is TRBD1 (7 bases). The CDR3 has 12 amino acids. With 4 bases removed from V and 4 bases from J, the gap between germline ends came to 8 bases. The germline V gene encodes CDR1 SGHDN and CDR2 FVKESK. The CDR3 DNA reads TGTGCCAGCAGCCCAGGGGGGTACGAGCAGTACTTC. Its protein is CASSPGGYEQYF.